This entry concerns a single TCR beta chain. Its antigen is unknown. Germline V gene data show CDR1 as SQVTM and CDR2 as ANQGSEA. This CDR3 is built from 13 residues. V was clipped by 6 bases and J by 0 bases, with 9 bases between them. The sample belongs to a study of human T cells and chemical hapten exposure. For the study at large: Patients, mostly women, had alopecia areata, alopecia totalis or alopecia universalis. Study-level points and caveats: Since the donors had alopecia, their immune response may not be the same as that of healthy people.

In the original analysis: A per-sample median of about 96,000 TCRs was observed, with a range of roughly 23,224 to 700,000. MiXCR, applied by TCRdb to the RACE reads, yields one record per CDR3 protein. The V and J calls come from TCRdb's annotation, not from the publication. The table shows 150,000 to 200,000 distinct CDR3 sequences, with almost 30% occurring only once. Time point specified: pre-sensitization, week 0. Treatment in this sample: therapeutic diphenylcyclopropenone sensitization with weekly scalp DPC. Sequencing was performed on whole blood, taken in connection with sensitization to the hapten diphenylcyclopropenone (DPC). The receptor comes from a woman in her twenties or thirties with alopecia areata. Some clones in this sample may be carry-over from other donors' samples. The rearrangement uses TRBV29-1 and TRBJ1-3; D is unresolved. The CDR3 reads CSVRRSSGNTIYF. DNA for the CDR3: TGCAGCGTACGACGGAGCTCTGGAAACACCATATATTTT.